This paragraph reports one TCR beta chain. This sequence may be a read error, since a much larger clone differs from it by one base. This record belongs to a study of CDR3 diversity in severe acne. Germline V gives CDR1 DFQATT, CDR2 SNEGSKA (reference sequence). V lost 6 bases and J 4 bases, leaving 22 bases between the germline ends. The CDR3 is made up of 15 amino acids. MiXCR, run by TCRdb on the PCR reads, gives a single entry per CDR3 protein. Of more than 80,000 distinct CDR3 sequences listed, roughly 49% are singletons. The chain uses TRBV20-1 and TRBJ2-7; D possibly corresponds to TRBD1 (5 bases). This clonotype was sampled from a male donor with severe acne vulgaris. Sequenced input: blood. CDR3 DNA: TGCAGTGCCCCGCTCCAGGGCCAAGATTATTACGAGCAGTACTTC. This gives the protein CSAPLQGQDYYEQYF.